The 25 T cell receptor beta chains presented below share a single source sample, sequenced in a study of blood T cell repertoires in COVID-19. Some clones are missing from TCRdb's copy, which holds only in-frame ones; the method was immunoSEQ multiplex PCR. The table records roughly 700,000 clones, around 89% of them present only once. Sequencing used peripheral blood. These TCRs come from a woman aged 18-35 years with acute or convalescent COVID-19.

The V and J genes are TRBV7-9 and TRBJ2-3; D is possibly TRBD2 (6 bases). The V end lost 6 bases, the J end lost 4 bases, and 11 bases lay between the germline ends. Germline lookup yields CDR1 SEHNR and CDR2 FQNEAQ (reference sequence). The CDR3 spans 13 residues. Here the CDR3 reads CASRAPSADTQYF. The CDR3 coding sequence is TGTGCCAGCAGGGCTCCTAGCGCAGATACGCAGTATTTT. Full variable domain (rest looked up from reference TRBV7-9 and TRBJ2-3): DTGVSQNPRHKITKRGQNVTFRCDPISEHNRLYWYRQTLGQGPEFLTYFQNEAQLEKSRLLSDRFSAERPKGSFSTLEIQRTEQGDSAMYLCASRAPSADTQYFGPGTRLTVL.

This clone appeared once. The chain combines TRBV4-3 with TRBJ1-1; a weak D match, TRBD1 (6 bases). V lost 0 bases and J 4 bases, leaving 12 bases between the germline ends. The CDR3 is made up of 15 amino acids. Germline CDR1 is LGHNA and CDR2 is YSLEER. The CDR3 sequence: CASSQDRGAGTEAFF. In nucleotides, the CDR3 is TGCGCCAGCAGCCAAGATCGGGGGGCCGGCACTGAAGCTTTCTTT.

The chain has TRBV18 and TRBJ2-5, with 7 bases that match TRBD2. Trimming at V came to 3 bases and at J to 3 bases, leaving 1 base not matched to a gene. CDR3 length: 13 amino acids. The germline V gene has CDR1 KGHSH and CDR2 LQKENI. The CDR3 here is CASSPRGEETQYF. CDR3 in DNA: TGTGCCAGCTCACCCCGGGGGGAAGAGACCCAGTACTTC.

This chain connects TRBV5-1 to TRBJ1-1; D not certain. This CDR3 region has 14 residues. CDR1 SGHRS and CDR2 YFSETQ come from the germline V gene. V was trimmed by 0 bases and J by 3 bases, leaving 9 bases between them. In DNA, the CDR3 is TGCGCCAGCAGCTTGGCGGTGGTCGACACTGAAGCTTTCTTT. Translation gives CASSLAVVDTEAFF.

In regard to this clone: The sample carries other DNA sequences with the same CDR3. The rearrangement joins TRBV7-3 to TRBJ2-3, with TRBD2 identical over 10 bases. The germline CDR1 and CDR2 sequences are SGHTA and FQGTGA. The CDR3 loop spans 15 amino acids. With 5 bases clipped from V and 0 bases from J, the junction kept 2 bases outside the gene matches. The CDR3 DNA reads TGTGCCAGCAGCCTTAGCGGGGGGAGCACAGATACGCAGTATTTT. Translated, it gives CASSLSGGSTDTQYF.

This clone was detected only once. The V and J genes are TRBV7-2 and TRBJ2-4, with 7 nucleotides matching TRBD1. The CDR3 totals 12 residues. Germline trimming cut 10 bases from V and 2 bases from J; bases unmatched to any gene: 2. CDR1 is SGHTA, CDR2 FQGNSA, per germline. This CDR3 is CAKTGSKNIQYF. CDR3 sequence (DNA): TGTGCCAAGACAGGGTCCAAAAACATTCAGTACTTC.

The chain uses TRBV6-5 and TRBJ2-7; 7 bases align to TRBD2. The trim removed 6 bases at V and 3 bases at J, leaving 8 bases unmatched. The CDR3 loop spans 14 amino acids. CDR1 is MNHEY, CDR2 SVGAGI, per germline. The CDR3 loop reads CASRLGGDYYEQYF. DNA for the CDR3: TGTGCCAGCAGGTTGGGGGGGGACTACTACGAGCAGTACTTC.

V is TRBV5-1 and J is TRBJ1-5; D unclear. Germline CDR1 SGHRS, CDR2 YFSETQ. The CDR3 has 15 amino acids. V lost 1 base, J lost 4 bases, and 12 bases lay in between. This CDR3 reads CASSLQPSGNQPQHF. In DNA form, the CDR3 reads TGCGCCAGCAGCTTGCAGCCAAGCGGGAATCAGCCCCAGCATTTT.

This clone was seen a single time. The rearrangement links TRBV27 to TRBJ1-1, with 11 bases aligning to TRBD1. Germline loops: CDR1 MNHEY, CDR2 SMNVEV (reference sequence). CDR3 length: 14 residues. Trimming at V came to 4 bases and at J to 4 bases, leaving 2 bases not matched to a gene. CDR3 coding DNA: TGTGCCAGCAGTTCAGGGACAGGGGGCACTGAAGCTTTCTTT. Protein product: CASSSGTGGTEAFF.

The rearrangement uses TRBV2 and TRBJ2-6; TRBD1 matches at 9 bases. V was clipped by 11 bases and J by 1 base; unmatched bases: 6. Per germline, CDR1 SNHLY and CDR2 FYNNEI. The CDR3 is 15 amino acids. CDR3 loop: CAGWGQGSGANVLTF. CDR3 DNA: TGTGCCGGGTGGGGACAGGGATCTGGGGCCAACGTCCTGACTTTC.

The V call is TRBV6-5, the J call TRBJ1-4, with 7 positions matching TRBD1. Germline-derived CDR1 and CDR2 are MNHEY and SVGAGI. The CDR3 has 15 residues. With 2 bases clipped from V and 7 bases from J, the junction kept 7 bases outside the gene matches. CDR3 residues: CASSYGGQSGEKLFF. CDR3 DNA sequence: TGTGCCAGCAGTTACGGGGGACAGTCGGGTGAAAAACTGTTTTTT.

V is TRBV5-6 and J is TRBJ1-1; D is unresolved. The germline V gene has CDR1 SGHDT and CDR2 YYEEEE. The CDR3 spans 14 residues. The V end was cut by 4 bases, the J end by 0 bases, with 10 bases between. The CDR3: CASSPRRLNTEAFF. Written as DNA, the CDR3 is TGTGCCAGCAGCCCGCGGAGGTTGAACACTGAAGCTTTCTTT.

J is TRBJ2-4 and V is TRBV3-1 (or the pseudogene TRBV3-2), with 10 bases aligning to TRBD2. The V segment lost 2 bases and the J segment 3 bases; nucleotides outside the gene matches: 4. The CDR3 runs 16 residues. CDR1 LGHDT and CDR2 YNNKEL come from the germline V gene (reference sequence). CDR3 in amino acids: CASSQLAGVGKNIQYF. The CDR3 DNA reads TGTGCCAGCAGCCAACTAGCGGGGGTAGGCAAAAACATTCAGTACTTC.

V gene TRBV5-1 combines with J gene TRBJ2-5, with D maybe TRBD2 (6 bases). Germline V gene sequence: CDR1 SGHRS, CDR2 YFSETQ. The CDR3 length is 15 residues. V lost 0 bases and J lost 5, with 14 bases in between. The CDR3 DNA reads as TGCGCCAGCAGCTTGGTAGCTGCGGGGATTGAGACCCAGTACTTC. Translation gives CASSLVAAGIETQYF.

The genes are TRBV7-3 and TRBJ1-6; 8 bases fit TRBD1. Germline trimming cut 3 bases from V and 9 bases from J; bases unmatched to any gene: 4. CDR3 length equals 14 residues. From germline, CDR1 is SGHTA and CDR2 FQGTGA. The CDR3, as DNA: TGTGCCAGCAGCTTCGGACAGGGTGGTTCACCCCTCCACTTT. Encoded protein: CASSFGQGGSPLHF.

The chain is built from TRBV12-2 and TRBJ1-2. TRBV12-2 is noted as a pseudogene. This CDR3 is built from 11 residues. CDR3 sequence reads: CASRSREGYTF. The CDR3 DNA is TGTGCAAGTCGCTCAAGGGAGGGCTACACCTTC.

This clone was detected only once. This sequence joins TRBV6-5 and TRBJ2-3, with D perhaps TRBD2 (6 bases). V lost 6 bases, J lost 1 base, and 14 bases lay in between. In germline, CDR1 is MNHEY, CDR2 SVGAGI. The length of the CDR3 is 15 residues. The CDR3 nucleotides read TGTGCCAGCAGCGGAGGGGCCCGGGGCACAGATACGCAGTATTTT. Translating gives CASSGGARGTDTQYF.

V and J are TRBV4-1 and TRBJ1-4; 7 bases agree with TRBD1. Germline CDR1 and CDR2: MGHRA and YSYEKL. The CDR3 length is 17 residues. V gave up 2 bases and J gave up 7 bases; unmatched junction bases: 13. The CDR3 sequence: CASSQSVARGRVEKLFF. Written as DNA, the CDR3 is TGCGCCAGCAGCCAATCAGTTGCTAGGGGGCGCGTTGAAAAACTGTTTTTT.

V and J are TRBV13 and TRBJ1-6, with 8 positions matching TRBD1. V lost 0 bases and J lost 4; bases outside the gene matches: 5. From germline, CDR1 is PRHDT and CDR2 FYEKMQ (reference sequence). The CDR3 is 17 amino acids. The CDR3 sequence is CASSLGYRGSYNSPLHF. The DNA for the CDR3 is TGTGCCAGCAGCTTAGGGTACAGGGGGAGTTATAATTCACCCCTCCACTTT.

V usage is TRBV9 and J usage is TRBJ1-3; a weak D match, TRBD1 (6 bases). The germline gives CDR1 SGDLS, CDR2 YYNGEE. The CDR3 extends over 15 amino acids. Trimming removed 1 base from V and 3 bases from J, with 11 bases in between. The CDR3 region is CASSVSGARGNTIYF. The CDR3 nucleotides are TGTGCCAGCAGCGTATCAGGGGCTCGTGGAAACACCATATATTTT.

This chain joins TRBV6-2 or TRBV6-3 and TRBJ2-7; TRBD1 matches at 7 bases. The V segment lost 4 bases and the J segment 1 base; nucleotides outside the gene matches: 19. The CDR3 has 19 amino acids. In germline, CDR1 is MNHEY, CDR2 SVGEGT. This CDR3 reads CASSFPADLDRARSYEQYF. The CDR3 region has the DNA TGTGCCAGCAGTTTCCCTGCCGACTTAGACAGGGCGCGGTCCTACGAGCAGTACTTC.

This chain uses TRBV6-5 with TRBJ2-7; a weak D match, TRBD1 (5 bases). Deletions cut 6 bases from V and 12 bases from J, with 21 bases between. The CDR3 has 13 amino acids. Germline lookup yields CDR1 MNHEY and CDR2 SVGAGI. This CDR3 reads CASSTFDRVRWYF. The CDR3 DNA sequence: TGTGCCAGCAGCACCTTTGACAGAGTACGGTGGTACTTC.

This chain uses TRBV9 with TRBJ2-1; the D is unclear. Trimming took off 0 bases at V and 0 bases at J, with 10 bases between the two ends. CDR1 is SGDLS and CDR2 is YYNGEE in the germline V gene. There are 16 residues in the CDR3. The CDR3 loop is CASSVGSGSSYNEQFF. As DNA, the CDR3 is TGTGCCAGCAGCGTAGGGTCGGGTAGCTCCTACAATGAGCAGTTCTTC. Full variable domain (missing parts from reference TRBV9 and TRBJ2-1): DSGVTQTPKHLITATGQRVTLRCSPRSGDLSVYWYQQSLDQGLQFLIQYYNGEERAKGNILERFSAQQFPDLHSELNLSSLELGDSALYFCASSVGSGSSYNEQFFGPGTRLTVL.

The chain combines TRBV28 with TRBJ1-5; TRBD1 is a possible D gene (5 bases). The V and J ends lost 7 bases and 2 bases respectively, with 12 bases between them. Germline V gives CDR1 MDHEN, CDR2 SYDVKM. The CDR3 covers 14 residues. CDR3: CASNVGGGNQPQHF. CDR3 bases: TGTGCCAGCAACGTGGGGGGAGGCAATCAGCCCCAGCATTTT.

This clone is a singleton in its sample. The rearrangement uses TRBV12-3 or TRBV12-4 and TRBJ2-5, with unresolved D. V gave up 4 bases and J gave up 5 bases, with 5 bases separating them. The CDR3 extends over 11 amino acids. The CDR3 spells CASSYRETQYF. CDR3 bases: TGTGCCAGCAGTTATCGGGAGACCCAGTACTTC.